The sequence of this T cell receptor beta chain was determined in a study of vaccination and CD4 T cells after COVID-19. Overall study: In the convalescent cohort, there were six males and four females, two of them Hispanic.

Germline assignment: CDR1 MNHEY and CDR2 SMNVEV (reference sequence). The germline V and J ends were trimmed by 6 bases and 3 bases, with 9 bases remaining between them. CDR3 size: 13 residues. Regarding treatment: roughly 10-day PBMC culture with coronavirus spike peptide pools or control peptides (ViraFEST assay). Concerning this clonotype: Its antigen remains unidentified.

The study sequenced cultured CD4+ T cell DNA using the Oncomine TCR Beta short-read assay. MiXCR was run by TCRdb on the PCR reads, yielding one entry per CDR3 protein. The table lists about 10,000 distinct CDR3 sequences, over 20% of them singletons. The genes are TRBV27 and TRBJ2-1, with D uncertain. Sequenced here: CD4+ T cells from blood, cultured in vitro, sampled before SARS-CoV-2 vaccination. The receptor was derived from a human donor who received a COVID-19 vaccine. The chain's CDR3 is CASRETYYNEQFF. Here the CDR3 DNA reads TGTGCCAGCAGGGAAACTTACTACAATGAGCAGTTCTTC.